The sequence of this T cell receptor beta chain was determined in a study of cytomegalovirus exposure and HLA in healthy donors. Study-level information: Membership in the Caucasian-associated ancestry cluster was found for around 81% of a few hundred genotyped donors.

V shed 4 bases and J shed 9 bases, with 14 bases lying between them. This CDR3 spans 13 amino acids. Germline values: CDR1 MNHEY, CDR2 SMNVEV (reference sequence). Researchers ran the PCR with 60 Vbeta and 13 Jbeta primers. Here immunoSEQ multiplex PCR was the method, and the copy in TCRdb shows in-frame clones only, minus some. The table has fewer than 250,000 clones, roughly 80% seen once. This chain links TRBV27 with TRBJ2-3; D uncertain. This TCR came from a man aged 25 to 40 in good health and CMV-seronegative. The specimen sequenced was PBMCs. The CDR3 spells CASSSYLGSTQYF. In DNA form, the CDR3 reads TGTGCCAGCAGTTCGTACCTTGGTAGCACGCAGTATTTT.